The sequence of this T cell receptor (beta chain) was determined in a study of blood T cells in healthy people across ages. About this clonotype: Its specificity is not known.

Study-level findings and limits: Relative to aged donors, long-lived donors carried more naive CD4+ cells and displayed higher diversity.

Extraction yielded at least 6 micrograms of total RNA per sample. Combining a sample-barcoded 5' primer with a J-beta primer mix, a second PCR ran for roughly 6 to 11 cycles. TCRdb itself ran the 5' RACE reads through MiXCR, one entry per CDR3 protein. Of about 1.6 million distinct CDR3 sequences detected, approximately 32% appear once; the ten largest clones hold around 10%. Trimming left V 3 bases short and J 2 bases short, with 6 bases between. In germline, CDR1 is ENHRY, CDR2 SYGVKD. The CDR3 is 13 residues long. This TCR derives from a woman in her twenties or thirties in good health. Specimen: blood. The chain couples TRBV10-3 to TRBJ2-3; D remains unclear. The DNA for the CDR3 is TGTGCCATCAGTGAACGGACCACAGATACGCAGTATTTT. Translation: CAISERTTDTQYF.